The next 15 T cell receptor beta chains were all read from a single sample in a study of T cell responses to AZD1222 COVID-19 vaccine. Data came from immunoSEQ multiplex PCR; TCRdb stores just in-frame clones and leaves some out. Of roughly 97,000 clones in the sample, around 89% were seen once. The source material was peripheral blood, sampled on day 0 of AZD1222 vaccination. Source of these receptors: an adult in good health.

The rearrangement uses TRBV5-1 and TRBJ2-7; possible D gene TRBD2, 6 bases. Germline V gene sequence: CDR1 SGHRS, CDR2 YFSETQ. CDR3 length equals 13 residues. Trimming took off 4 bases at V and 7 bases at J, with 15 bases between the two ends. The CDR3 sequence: CASSLRDGLEQYF. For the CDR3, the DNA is TGCGCCAGCAGCCTGCGGGACGGATTGGAGCAGTACTTC.

Here the CDR3 DNA reads TGTGCCAGCAGCTTAGGAGCAACACGCAATCAGCCCCAGCATTTT. Amino acids: CASSLGATRNQPQHF. V usage is TRBV7-8 and J usage is TRBJ1-5; D is uncertain. CDR1 SGHVS and CDR2 FQNEAQ come from the germline V gene. Trimming shortened V by 1 base and J by 2 bases, and 9 bases separated the two germline ends. The CDR3 is 15 residues long.

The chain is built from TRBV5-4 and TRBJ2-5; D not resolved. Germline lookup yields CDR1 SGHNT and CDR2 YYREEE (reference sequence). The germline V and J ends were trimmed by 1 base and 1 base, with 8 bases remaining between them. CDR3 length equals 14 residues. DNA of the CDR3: TGTGCCAGCAGCTTGTGGTTTGCCCAAGAGACCCAGTACTTC. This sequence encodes CASSLWFAQETQYF.

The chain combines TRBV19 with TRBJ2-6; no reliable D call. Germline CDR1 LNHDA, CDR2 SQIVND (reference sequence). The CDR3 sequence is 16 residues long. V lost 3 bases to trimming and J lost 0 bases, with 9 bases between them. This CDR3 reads CASSMPLSSGANVLTF. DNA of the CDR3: TGTGCCAGTAGTATGCCACTGAGCTCTGGGGCCAACGTCCTGACTTTC.

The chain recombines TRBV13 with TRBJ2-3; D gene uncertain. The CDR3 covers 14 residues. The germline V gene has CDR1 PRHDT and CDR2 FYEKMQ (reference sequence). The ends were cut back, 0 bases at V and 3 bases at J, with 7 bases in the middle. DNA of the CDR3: TGTGCCAGCAGCTTAGGTATGGGAACAGATACGCAGTATTTT. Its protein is CASSLGMGTDTQYF.

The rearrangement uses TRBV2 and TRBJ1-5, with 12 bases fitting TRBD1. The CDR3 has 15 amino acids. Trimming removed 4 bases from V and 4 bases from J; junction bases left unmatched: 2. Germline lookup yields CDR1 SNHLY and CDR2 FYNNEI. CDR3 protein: CASSGDRGHNQPQHF. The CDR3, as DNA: TGTGCCAGCAGTGGGGACAGGGGGCATAATCAGCCCCAGCATTTT. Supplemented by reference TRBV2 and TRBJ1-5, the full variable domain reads EPEVTQTPSHQVTQMGQEVILRCVPISNHLYFYWYRQILGQKVEFLVSFYNNEISEKSEIFDDQFSVERPDGSNFTLKIRSTKLEDSAMYFCASSGDRGHNQPQHFGDGTRLSIL.

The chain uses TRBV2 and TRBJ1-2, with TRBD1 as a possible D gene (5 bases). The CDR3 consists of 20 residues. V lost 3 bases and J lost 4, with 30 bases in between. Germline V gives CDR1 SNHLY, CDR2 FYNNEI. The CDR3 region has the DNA TGTGCCAGCAGTGATAGAACGTCGGGACGAGTTACGGGTCGGGGCTATGGCTACACCTTC. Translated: CASSDRTSGRVTGRGYGYTF.

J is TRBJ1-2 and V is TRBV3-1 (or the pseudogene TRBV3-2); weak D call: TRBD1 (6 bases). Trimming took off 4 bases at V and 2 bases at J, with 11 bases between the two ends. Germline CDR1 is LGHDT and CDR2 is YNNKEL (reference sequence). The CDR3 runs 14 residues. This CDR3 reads CASSRGGLNYGYTF. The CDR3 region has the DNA TGTGCCAGCAGCCGGGGGGGCCTGAACTATGGCTACACCTTC.

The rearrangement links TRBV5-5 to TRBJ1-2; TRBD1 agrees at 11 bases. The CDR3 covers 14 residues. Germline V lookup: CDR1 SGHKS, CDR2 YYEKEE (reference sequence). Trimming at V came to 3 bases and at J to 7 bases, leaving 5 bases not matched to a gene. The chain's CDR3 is CASSWDRGYGGYTF. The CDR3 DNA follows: TGTGCCAGCAGCTGGGACAGGGGGTATGGTGGCTACACCTTC.

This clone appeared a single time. Written as DNA, the CDR3 is TGTGCCAGCAGTTTGTTGCGTCAGCCCCAGCATTTT. Protein product: CASSLLRQPQHF. This chain links TRBV28 with TRBJ1-5; unclear D gene. This CDR3 has 12 residues. Per the germline V gene, CDR1 is MDHEN and CDR2 is SYDVKM. V was pared by 3 bases and J by 6 bases, with 6 bases between.

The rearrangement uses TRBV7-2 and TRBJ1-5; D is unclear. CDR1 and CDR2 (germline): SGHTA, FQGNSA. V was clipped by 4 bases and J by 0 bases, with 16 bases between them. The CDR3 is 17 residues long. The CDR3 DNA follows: TGTGCCAGCAGCTCATCCCGAGGGAGCTATAGCAATCAGCCCCAGCATTTT. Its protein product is CASSSSRGSYSNQPQHF.

The CDR3 region has the DNA TGTGCCAGCACCTCAGGCGAGTTAAACTATGGCTACACCTTC. As protein: CASTSGELNYGYTF. V gene TRBV5-4 combines with J gene TRBJ1-2; no firm D call. Between the trimmed V and J ends, which lost 6 bases and 2 bases, there was a span of 14 bases. Germline values: CDR1 SGHNT, CDR2 YYREEE (reference sequence). The CDR3 length is 14 residues.

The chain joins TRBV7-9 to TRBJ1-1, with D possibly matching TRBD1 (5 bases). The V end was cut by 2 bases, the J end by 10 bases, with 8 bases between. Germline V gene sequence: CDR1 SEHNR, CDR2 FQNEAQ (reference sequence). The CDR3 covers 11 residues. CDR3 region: CASSLSRVAFF. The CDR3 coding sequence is TGTGCCAGCAGCTTATCCAGGGTAGCTTTCTTT.

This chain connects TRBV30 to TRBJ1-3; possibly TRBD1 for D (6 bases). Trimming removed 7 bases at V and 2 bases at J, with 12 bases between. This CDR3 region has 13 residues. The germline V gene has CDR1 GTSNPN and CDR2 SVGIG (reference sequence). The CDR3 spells CASVQGAGNTIYF. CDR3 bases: TGTGCCTCTGTACAGGGAGCTGGAAACACCATATATTTT.

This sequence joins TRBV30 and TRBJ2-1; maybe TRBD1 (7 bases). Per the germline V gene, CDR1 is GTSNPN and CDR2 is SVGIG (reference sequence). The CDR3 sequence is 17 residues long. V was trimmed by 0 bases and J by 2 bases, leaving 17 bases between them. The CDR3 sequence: CAWSVQEGGQTYNEQFF. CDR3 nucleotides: TGTGCCTGGAGTGTACAGGAGGGGGGACAGACCTACAATGAGCAGTTCTTC.